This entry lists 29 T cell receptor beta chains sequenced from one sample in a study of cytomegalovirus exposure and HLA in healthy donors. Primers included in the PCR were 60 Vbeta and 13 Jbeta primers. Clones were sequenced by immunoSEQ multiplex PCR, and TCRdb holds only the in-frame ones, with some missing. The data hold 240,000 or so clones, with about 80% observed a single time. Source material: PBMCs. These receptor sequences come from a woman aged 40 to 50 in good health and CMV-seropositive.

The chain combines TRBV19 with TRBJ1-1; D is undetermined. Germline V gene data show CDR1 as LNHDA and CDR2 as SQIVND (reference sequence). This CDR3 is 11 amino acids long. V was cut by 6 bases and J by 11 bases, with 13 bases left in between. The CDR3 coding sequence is TGTGCCAGTAGCGAAAACGGTCCGGCTTTCTTT. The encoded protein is CASSENGPAFF.

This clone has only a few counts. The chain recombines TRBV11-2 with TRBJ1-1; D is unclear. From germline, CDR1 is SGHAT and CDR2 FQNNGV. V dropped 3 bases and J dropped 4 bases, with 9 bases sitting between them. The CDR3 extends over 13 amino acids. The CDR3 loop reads CASSFSEGTEAFF. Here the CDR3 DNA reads TGTGCCAGCAGCTTCTCTGAGGGCACTGAAGCTTTCTTT.

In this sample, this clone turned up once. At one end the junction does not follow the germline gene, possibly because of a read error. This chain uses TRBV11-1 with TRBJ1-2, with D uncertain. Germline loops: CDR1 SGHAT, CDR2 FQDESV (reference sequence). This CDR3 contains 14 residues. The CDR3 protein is CASSSNRRPGIRDF. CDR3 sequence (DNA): TGTGCCAGCAGCTCAAATCGGAGACCGGGGATCCGTGACTTC.

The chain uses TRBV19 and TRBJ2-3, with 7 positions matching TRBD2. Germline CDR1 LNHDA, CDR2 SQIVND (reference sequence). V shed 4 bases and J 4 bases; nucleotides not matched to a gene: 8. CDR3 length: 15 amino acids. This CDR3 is CASSTTGAGADTQYF. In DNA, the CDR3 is TGTGCCAGTAGTACAACCGGTGCGGGGGCAGATACGCAGTATTTT.

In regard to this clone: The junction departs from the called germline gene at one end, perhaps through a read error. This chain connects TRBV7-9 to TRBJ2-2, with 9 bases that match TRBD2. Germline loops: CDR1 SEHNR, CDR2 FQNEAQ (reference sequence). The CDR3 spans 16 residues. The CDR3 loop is CSSSLILAGNTGELFF. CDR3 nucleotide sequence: TGTTCCAGCAGCTTAATACTAGCGGGCAACACCGGGGAGCTGTTTTTT.

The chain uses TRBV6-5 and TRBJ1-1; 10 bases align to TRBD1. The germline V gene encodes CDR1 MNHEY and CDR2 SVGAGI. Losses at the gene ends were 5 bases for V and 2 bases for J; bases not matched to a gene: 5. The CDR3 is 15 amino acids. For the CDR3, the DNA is TGTGCCAGCAGTACGGACAGGGGGATTAACACTGAAGCTTTCTTT. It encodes CASSTDRGINTEAFF.

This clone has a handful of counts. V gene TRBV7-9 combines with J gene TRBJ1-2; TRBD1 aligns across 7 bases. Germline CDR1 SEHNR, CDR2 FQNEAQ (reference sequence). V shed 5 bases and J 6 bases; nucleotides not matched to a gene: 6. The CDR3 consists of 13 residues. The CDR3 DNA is TGTGCCAGCAGCCGAGGGACAGAGGATGGCTACACCTTC. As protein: CASSRGTEDGYTF.

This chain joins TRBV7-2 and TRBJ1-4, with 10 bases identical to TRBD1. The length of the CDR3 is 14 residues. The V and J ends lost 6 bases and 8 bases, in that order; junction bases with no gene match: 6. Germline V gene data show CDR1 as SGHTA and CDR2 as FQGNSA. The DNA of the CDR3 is TGTGCCAGCAGAATGGACAGGGGGGGAGAAAAACTGTTTTTT. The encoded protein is CASRMDRGGEKLFF.

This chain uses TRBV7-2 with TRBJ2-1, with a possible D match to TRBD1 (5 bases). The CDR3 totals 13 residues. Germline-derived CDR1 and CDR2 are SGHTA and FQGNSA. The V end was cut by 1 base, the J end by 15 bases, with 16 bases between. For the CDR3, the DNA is TGTGCCAGCAGCTTAGAGGGGCTCGCTGCCCCGTTCTTC. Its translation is CASSLEGLAAPFF.

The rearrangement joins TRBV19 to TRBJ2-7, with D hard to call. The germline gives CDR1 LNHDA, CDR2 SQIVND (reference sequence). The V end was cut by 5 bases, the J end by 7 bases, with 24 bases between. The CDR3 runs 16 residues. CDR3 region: CASSPKAAGIPKEQYF. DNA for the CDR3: TGTGCCAGTAGTCCCAAGGCCGCAGGTATACCTAAGGAGCAGTACTTC.

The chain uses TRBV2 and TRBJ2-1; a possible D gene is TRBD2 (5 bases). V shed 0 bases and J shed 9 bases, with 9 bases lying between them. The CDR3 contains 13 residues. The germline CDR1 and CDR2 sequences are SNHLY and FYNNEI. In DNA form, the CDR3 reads TGTGCCAGCAGTGAAGCTGAGGGCTTTGAGCAGTTCTTC. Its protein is CASSEAEGFEQFF.

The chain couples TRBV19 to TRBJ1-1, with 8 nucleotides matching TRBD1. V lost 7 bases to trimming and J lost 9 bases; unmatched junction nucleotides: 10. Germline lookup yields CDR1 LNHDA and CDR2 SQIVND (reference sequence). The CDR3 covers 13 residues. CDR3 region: CASILTGVEQAFF. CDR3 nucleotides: TGTGCCAGTATCCTGACAGGGGTGGAACAAGCTTTCTTT.

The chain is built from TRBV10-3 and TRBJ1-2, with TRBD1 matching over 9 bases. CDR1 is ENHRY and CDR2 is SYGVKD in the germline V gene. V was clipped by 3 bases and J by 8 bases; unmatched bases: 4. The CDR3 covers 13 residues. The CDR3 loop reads CAISEQGASGYTF. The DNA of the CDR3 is TGTGCCATCAGTGAACAGGGGGCGTCGGGCTACACCTTC.

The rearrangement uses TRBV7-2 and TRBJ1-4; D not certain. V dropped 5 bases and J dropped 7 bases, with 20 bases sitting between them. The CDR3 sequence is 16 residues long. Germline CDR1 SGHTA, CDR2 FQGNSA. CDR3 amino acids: CASSRFQNRGGEKLFF. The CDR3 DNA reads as TGTGCCAGCAGCCGGTTCCAAAATCGGGGAGGTGAAAAACTGTTTTTT.

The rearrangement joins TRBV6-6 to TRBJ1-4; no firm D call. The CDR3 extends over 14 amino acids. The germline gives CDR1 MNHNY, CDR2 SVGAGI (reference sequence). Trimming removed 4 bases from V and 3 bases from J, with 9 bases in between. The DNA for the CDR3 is TGTGCCAGCAGTTGGAGCGTGGCTAATGAAAAACTGTTTTTT. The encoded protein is CASSWSVANEKLFF.

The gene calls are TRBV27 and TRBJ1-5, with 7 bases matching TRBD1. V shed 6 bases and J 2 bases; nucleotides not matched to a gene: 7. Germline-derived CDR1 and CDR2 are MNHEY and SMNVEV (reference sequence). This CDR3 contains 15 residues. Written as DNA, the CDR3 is TGTGCCAGCAGATCGACAGGGATGGGCAATCAGCCCCAGCATTTT. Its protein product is CASRSTGMGNQPQHF.

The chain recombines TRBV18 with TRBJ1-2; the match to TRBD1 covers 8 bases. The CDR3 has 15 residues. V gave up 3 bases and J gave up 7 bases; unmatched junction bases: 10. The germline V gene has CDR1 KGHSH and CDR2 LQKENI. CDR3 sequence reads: CASSPSSLTGVGYTF. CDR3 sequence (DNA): TGTGCCAGCTCACCGTCCTCCTTGACAGGGGTTGGCTACACCTTC.

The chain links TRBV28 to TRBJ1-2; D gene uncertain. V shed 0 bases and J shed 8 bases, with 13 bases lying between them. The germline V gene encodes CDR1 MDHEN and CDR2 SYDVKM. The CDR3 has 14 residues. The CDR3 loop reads CASSLWREGGGYTF. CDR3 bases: TGTGCCAGCAGTTTATGGAGGGAAGGAGGGGGCTACACCTTC.

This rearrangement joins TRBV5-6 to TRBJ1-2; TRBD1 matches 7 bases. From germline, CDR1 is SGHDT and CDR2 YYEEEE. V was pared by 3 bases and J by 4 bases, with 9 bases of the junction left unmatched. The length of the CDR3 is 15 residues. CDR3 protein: CASSSPGQLGYGYTF. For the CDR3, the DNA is TGTGCCAGCAGCTCTCCGGGACAGCTAGGCTATGGCTACACCTTC.

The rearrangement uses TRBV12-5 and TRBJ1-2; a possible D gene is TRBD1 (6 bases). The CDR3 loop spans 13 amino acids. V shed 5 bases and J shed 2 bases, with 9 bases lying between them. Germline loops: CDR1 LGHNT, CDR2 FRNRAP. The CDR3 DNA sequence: TGTGCTAGTGGTGGACAGCTAAACTATGGCTACACCTTC. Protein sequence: CASGGQLNYGYTF.

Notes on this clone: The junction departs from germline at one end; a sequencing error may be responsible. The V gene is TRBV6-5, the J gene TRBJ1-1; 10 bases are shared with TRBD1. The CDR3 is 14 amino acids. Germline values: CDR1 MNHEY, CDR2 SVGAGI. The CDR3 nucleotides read TGTGCCAGCAGTCGAGGGACAGGGGACACTGAAGTTTTCTTT. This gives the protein CASSRGTGDTEVFF.

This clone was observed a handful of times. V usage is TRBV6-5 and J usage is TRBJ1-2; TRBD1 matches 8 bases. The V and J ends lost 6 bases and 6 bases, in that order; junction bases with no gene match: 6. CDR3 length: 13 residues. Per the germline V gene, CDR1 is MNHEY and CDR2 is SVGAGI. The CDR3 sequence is CASRPRQGHGYTF. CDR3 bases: TGTGCCAGCAGACCCCGACAGGGGCATGGCTACACCTTC.

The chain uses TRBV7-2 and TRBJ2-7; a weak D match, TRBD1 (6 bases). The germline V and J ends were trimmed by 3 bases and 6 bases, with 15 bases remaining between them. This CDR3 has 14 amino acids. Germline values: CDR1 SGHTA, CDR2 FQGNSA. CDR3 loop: CASSLGQGSVEQYF. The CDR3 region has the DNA TGTGCCAGCAGCTTGGGCCAGGGGTCCGTCGAGCAGTACTTC.

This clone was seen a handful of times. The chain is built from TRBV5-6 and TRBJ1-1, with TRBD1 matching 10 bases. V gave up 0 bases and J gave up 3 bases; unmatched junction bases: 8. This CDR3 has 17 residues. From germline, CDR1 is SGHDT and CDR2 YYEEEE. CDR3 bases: TGTGCCAGCAGCTTGGTATCGGACAGGGGGGGTCACACTGAAGCTTTCTTT. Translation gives CASSLVSDRGGHTEAFF. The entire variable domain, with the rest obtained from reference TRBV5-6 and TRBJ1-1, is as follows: DAGVTQSPTHLIKTRGQQVTLRCSPKSGHDTVSWYQQALGQGPQFIFQYYEEEERQRGNFPDRFSGHQFPNYSSELNVNALLLGDSALYLCASSLVSDRGGHTEAFFGQGTRLTVV.

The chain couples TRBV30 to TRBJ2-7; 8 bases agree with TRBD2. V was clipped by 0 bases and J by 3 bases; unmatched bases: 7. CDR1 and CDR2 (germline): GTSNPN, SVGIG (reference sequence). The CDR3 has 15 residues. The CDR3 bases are TGTGCCTGGAGTGTAGGGCTAGCGGGCCTCTACGAGCAGTACTTC. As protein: CAWSVGLAGLYEQYF.

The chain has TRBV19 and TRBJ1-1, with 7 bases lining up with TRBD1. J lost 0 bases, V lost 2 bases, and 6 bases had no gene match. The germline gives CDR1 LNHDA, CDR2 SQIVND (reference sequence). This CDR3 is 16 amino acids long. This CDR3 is CASSIMSGGLNTEAFF. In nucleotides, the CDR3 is TGTGCCAGTAGTATAATGTCAGGGGGTCTGAACACTGAAGCTTTCTTT.

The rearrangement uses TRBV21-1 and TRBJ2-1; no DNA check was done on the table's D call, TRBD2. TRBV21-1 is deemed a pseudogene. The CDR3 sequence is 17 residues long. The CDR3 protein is CASSDGTSGMSSNEQFF. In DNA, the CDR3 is TGTGCCAGCAGCGACGGGACTAGCGGGATGTCCTCGAATGAGCAGTTCTTC.

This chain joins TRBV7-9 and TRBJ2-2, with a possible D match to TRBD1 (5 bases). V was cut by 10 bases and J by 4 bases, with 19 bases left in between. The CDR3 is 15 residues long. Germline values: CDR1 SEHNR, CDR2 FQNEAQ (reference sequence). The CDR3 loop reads CATPLDKTGTGELFF. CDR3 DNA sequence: TGTGCCACCCCCCTGGACAAGACGGGCACCGGGGAGCTGTTTTTT. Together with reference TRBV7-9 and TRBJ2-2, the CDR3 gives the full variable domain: DTGVSQNPRHKITKRGQNVTFRCDPISEHNRLYWYRQTLGQGPEFLTYFQNEAQLEKSRLLSDRFSAERPKGSFSTLEIQRTEQGDSAMYLCATPLDKTGTGELFFGEGSRLTVL.

The CDR3 DNA reads TGTGCCAGCAGCCGGAGGGGAAACCTGGGGAATGAGCAGTTCTTC. It specifies CASSRRGNLGNEQFF. The chain links TRBV11-2 to TRBJ2-1; D is perhaps TRBD2 (6 bases). The ends were cut back, 5 bases at V and 7 bases at J, with 18 bases in the middle. The CDR3 loop spans 15 amino acids. From germline, CDR1 is SGHAT and CDR2 FQNNGV.